The 7 T cell receptor beta chains below all came from one sample that was sequenced in a study of blood T cell repertoires in COVID-19. TCRdb keeps only in-frame clones here, not all; method: immunoSEQ multiplex PCR. The sample holds approximately 250,000 clones, 85% seen once. The sample consisted of peripheral blood. These receptors came from a man aged 45-60 years with COVID-19, enrolled during active disease.

This clone was recorded a few times. For the CDR3, the DNA is TGCAGTGCTAGTACTAGCGGGGGGAGCCCCGGGACCCAGTACTTC. Translating it yields CSASTSGGSPGTQYF. The rearrangement links TRBV20-1 to TRBJ2-5; 12 bases are shared with TRBD2. V was pared by 3 bases and J by 7 bases, with 9 bases of the junction left unmatched. Germline CDR1 reads DFQATT; CDR2 reads SNEGSKA (reference sequence). The length of the CDR3 is 15 residues.

The CDR3 protein is CASSVSQGDEKLFF. As DNA, the CDR3 is TGCGCCAGCAGCGTGAGTCAGGGGGATGAAAAACTGTTTTTT. This chain connects TRBV5-1 to TRBJ1-4; 7 bases map to TRBD1. Germline CDR1 is SGHRS and CDR2 is YFSETQ. The CDR3 totals 14 residues. V dropped 4 bases and J dropped 6; count of bases not matched to a gene: 6.

The CDR3 protein is CASSQESGYPYEQYF. The CDR3 DNA reads TGCGCCAGCAGCCAAGAGTCAGGGTATCCGTACGAGCAGTACTTC. This chain joins TRBV4-1 and TRBJ2-7; weak D call: TRBD1 (5 bases). There are 15 residues in the CDR3. Germline CDR1 MGHRA, CDR2 YSYEKL. Trimming stripped 0 bases from V and 4 bases from J, with 13 bases between.

J is TRBJ2-7 and V is TRBV7-3, with 10 bases identical to TRBD1. The CDR3 is 14 residues long. The germline V gene encodes CDR1 SGHTA and CDR2 FQGTGA. The V and J ends lost 5 bases and 5 bases, in that order; junction bases with no gene match: 6. This chain's CDR3 is CASSPDRGLHEQYF. The CDR3 region has the DNA TGTGCCAGCAGCCCTGACAGGGGGCTTCACGAGCAGTACTTC.

The chain has TRBV5-1 and TRBJ2-1, with D possibly matching TRBD1 (6 bases). This CDR3 contains 14 residues. Trimming pared 4 bases from V and 4 bases from J, leaving 12 bases between. Germline V CDR1 and CDR2: SGHRS, YFSETQ. The CDR3, as DNA: TGCGCCAGCAGCCCGTCCCAGGGGTACAATGAGCAGTTCTTC. Its translation is CASSPSQGYNEQFF.

This chain joins TRBV28 and TRBJ1-5; the match to TRBD1 covers 7 bases. This CDR3 is 15 amino acids long. V dropped 5 bases and J dropped 2; count of bases not matched to a gene: 6. Germline loops: CDR1 MDHEN, CDR2 SYDVKM. This chain's CDR3 is CASSLTGAGNQPQHF. The CDR3 DNA reads as TGTGCCAGCAGTCTCACAGGGGCCGGCAATCAGCCCCAGCATTTT.

The chain is built from TRBV18 and TRBJ1-1; D may be TRBD1 (5 bases). CDR1 and CDR2 (germline): KGHSH, LQKENI. V was trimmed by 4 bases and J by 2 bases, leaving 11 bases between them. The CDR3 is made up of 14 amino acids. The CDR3 region has the DNA TGTGCCAGCTCACTGCAGGGCTATAACACTGAAGCTTTCTTT. Its translation is CASSLQGYNTEAFF.